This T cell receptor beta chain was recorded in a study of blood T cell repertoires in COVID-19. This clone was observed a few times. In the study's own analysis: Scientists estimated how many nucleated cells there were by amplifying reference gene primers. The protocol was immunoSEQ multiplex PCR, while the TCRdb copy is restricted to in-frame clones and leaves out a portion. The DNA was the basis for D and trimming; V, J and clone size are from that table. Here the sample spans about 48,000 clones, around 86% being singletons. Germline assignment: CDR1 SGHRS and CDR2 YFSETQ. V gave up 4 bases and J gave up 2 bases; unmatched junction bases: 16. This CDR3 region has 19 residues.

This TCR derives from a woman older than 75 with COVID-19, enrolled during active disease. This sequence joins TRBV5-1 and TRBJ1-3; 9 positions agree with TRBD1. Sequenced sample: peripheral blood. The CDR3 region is CASSRTGTGGRRTGNTIYF. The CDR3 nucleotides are TGCGCCAGCAGCCGAACAGGTACAGGGGGCAGAAGGACTGGAAACACCATATATTTT.